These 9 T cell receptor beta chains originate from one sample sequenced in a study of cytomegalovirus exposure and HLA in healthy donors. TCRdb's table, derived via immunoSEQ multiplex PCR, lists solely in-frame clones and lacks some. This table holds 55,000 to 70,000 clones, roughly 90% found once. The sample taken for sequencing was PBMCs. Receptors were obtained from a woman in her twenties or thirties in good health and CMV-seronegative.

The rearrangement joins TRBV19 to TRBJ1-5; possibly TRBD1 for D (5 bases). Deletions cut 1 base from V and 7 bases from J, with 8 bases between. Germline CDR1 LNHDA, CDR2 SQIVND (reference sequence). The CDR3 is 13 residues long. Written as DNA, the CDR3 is TGTGCCAGTAGTATAGTACAGGAACAGCCCCAGCATTTT. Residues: CASSIVQEQPQHF. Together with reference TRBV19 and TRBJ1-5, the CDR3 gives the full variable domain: DGGITQSPKYLFRKEGQNVTLSCEQNLNHDAMYWYRQDPGQGLRLIYYSQIVNDFQKGDIAEGYSVSREKKESFPLTVTSAQKNPTAFYLCASSIVQEQPQHFGDGTRLSIL.

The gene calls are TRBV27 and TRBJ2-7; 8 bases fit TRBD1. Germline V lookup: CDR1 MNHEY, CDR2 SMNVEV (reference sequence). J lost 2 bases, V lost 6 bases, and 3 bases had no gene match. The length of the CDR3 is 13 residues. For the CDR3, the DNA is TGTGCCAGCAGCTACAGGGGGGCCTACGAGCAGTACTTC. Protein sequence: CASSYRGAYEQYF.

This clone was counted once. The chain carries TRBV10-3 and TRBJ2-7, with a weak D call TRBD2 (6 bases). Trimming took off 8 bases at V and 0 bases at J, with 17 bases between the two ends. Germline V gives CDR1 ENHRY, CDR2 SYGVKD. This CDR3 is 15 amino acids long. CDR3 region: CAIRQGLTTSYEQYF. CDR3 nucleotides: TGTGCCATCCGGCAGGGACTTACGACCTCCTACGAGCAGTACTTC.

DNA of the CDR3: TGCGCCAGCAGCCCCTCACTAGCGGGTCAGGGAGAGACCCAGTACTTC. Encoded protein: CASSPSLAGQGETQYF. The chain is built from TRBV5-1 and TRBJ2-5; the match to TRBD2 covers 9 bases. From germline, CDR1 is SGHRS and CDR2 YFSETQ. The V and J ends lost 4 bases and 4 bases, in that order; junction bases with no gene match: 11. The CDR3 is 16 amino acids.

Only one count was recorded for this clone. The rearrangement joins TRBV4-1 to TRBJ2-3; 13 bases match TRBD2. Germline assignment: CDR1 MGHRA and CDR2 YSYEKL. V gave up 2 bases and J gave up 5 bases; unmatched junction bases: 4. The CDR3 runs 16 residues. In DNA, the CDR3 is TGCGCCAGCAGCCAAACTAGCGGGAGGGATATAGATACGCAGTATTTT. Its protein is CASSQTSGRDIDTQYF.

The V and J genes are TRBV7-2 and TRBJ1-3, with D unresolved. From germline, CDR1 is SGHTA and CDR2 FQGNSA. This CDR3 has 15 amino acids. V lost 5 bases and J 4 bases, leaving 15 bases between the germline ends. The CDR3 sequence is CASSPRQSNGNTIYF. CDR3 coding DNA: TGTGCCAGCAGCCCCCGACAATCCAACGGAAACACCATATATTTT.

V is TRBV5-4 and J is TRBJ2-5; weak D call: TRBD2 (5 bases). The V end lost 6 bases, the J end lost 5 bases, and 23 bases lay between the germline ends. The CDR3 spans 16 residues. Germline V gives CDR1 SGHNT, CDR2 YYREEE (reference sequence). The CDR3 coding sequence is TGTGCCAGCAAAATGCGCCAACTAGTCGGGTCGGAGACCCAGTACTTC. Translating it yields CASKMRQLVGSETQYF.

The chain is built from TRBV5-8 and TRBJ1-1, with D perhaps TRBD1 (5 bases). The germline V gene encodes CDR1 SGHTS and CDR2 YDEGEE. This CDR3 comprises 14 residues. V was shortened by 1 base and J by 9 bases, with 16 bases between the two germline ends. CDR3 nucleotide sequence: TGTGCCAGCAGCTTGAGGGTTGGGGCACTTCAAGCTTTCTTT. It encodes CASSLRVGALQAFF.

The CDR3 sequence: CAISEDRGTDTQYF. In nucleotides, the CDR3 is TGTGCCATCAGTGAGGACAGGGGGACAGATACGCAGTATTTT. The chain couples TRBV10-3 to TRBJ2-3; 9 bases match TRBD1. The V gene end was trimmed by 2 bases and the J gene end by 3 bases; junction bases not matched to a gene: 0. The V gene's germline CDR1 is ENHRY and CDR2 SYGVKD. CDR3 length: 14 amino acids.